Listed here are 3 T cell receptor beta chains from one sample, sequenced in a study of CD8 T cells in ankylosing spondylitis. TCRdb ran MiXCR on the 5' RACE reads and lists one entry per CDR3 protein. This sample has 310,000 or so distinct CDR3 sequences, with 20% found just once. Sequenced: blood, either unsorted or a sorted T cell fraction (not recorded which). The receptors were gathered from a male donor with ankylosing spondylitis or in good health (not recorded which).

The chain joins TRBV24-1 to TRBJ2-2, with 8 bases matching TRBD1. The CDR3 spans 15 residues. V gave up 7 bases and J gave up 0 bases; unmatched junction bases: 3. The germline CDR1 and CDR2 sequences are KGHDR and SFDVKD. CDR3 nucleotide sequence: TGTGCCACCAGAGAGGGACAGGCGAACACCGGGGAGCTGTTTTTT. It specifies CATREGQANTGELFF.

The V gene is TRBV7-9, the J gene TRBJ2-7, with 7 bases aligning to TRBD1. The germline V gene has CDR1 SEHNR and CDR2 FQNEAQ (reference sequence). V dropped 1 base and J dropped 5; count of bases not matched to a gene: 5. The CDR3 runs 14 residues. The CDR3 reads CASSLGQGVNEQYV. CDR3 coding DNA: TGTGCCAGCAGCTTAGGTCAGGGGGTCAACGAGCAGTACGTC.

This clonotype was counted only a few times. J is TRBJ1-1 and V is TRBV27; unclear D gene. V was clipped by 0 bases and J by 6 bases, with 8 bases between them. CDR1 is MNHEY, CDR2 SMNVEV, per germline (reference sequence). This CDR3 comprises 13 residues. The CDR3 DNA reads as TGTGCCAGCAGTTTATCCTTCCAGGCTGAAGCTTTCTTT. Translated, it gives CASSLSFQAEAFF.